This T cell receptor (beta chain) derives from a study of T cell changes during pregnancy in multiple sclerosis (dated by TCRdb to about 2019). For the wider study: In women with multiple sclerosis, the researchers looked at how the T cell repertoire shifted as pregnancy progressed.

The library was obtained by the immunoSEQ multiplex PCR assay. The table was pulled from immuneACCESS by TCRdb, which kept in-frame rearrangements only. Such tables lose some clones; where checked, under half of the loss comes from unresolved V genes, and the rest has no known cause. The sample table shows about 70,000 clones, and about 90% are seen once. The top ten hold roughly 0.3% of the sample. From a lookup of the germline V gene, CDR1 and CDR2 are SGHNT and YENEEA. Its CDR3 holds 17 amino acids, cysteine through phenylalanine. This entry keeps only the CDR3 DNA: 51 bases, framed from base 1. V gives up 3 bases and J gives up 7 bases, and the segment between their germline ends measures 24 bases. Comment on this clone: Its antigen is currently not known. Base qualities are not recorded, but no much larger clone differs from it by a single base.

Material: CD4+ T cells from peripheral blood mononuclear cells, obtained after pregnancy. In this chain, TRBV11-3 is recombined with TRBJ1-1; TRBD1 is a possible D gene, resting on 5 matching bases. This TCR was recovered from a female donor with multiple sclerosis, enrolled in a pregnancy study. The sequenced DNA: TGTGCCAGCAGCTTCTCATGCAGGGAAGGGGATGGGTGTGAAGCTTTCTTT. This yields the protein CASSFSCREGDGCEAFF.